The 6 T cell receptor beta chains in this list originate from one sample, sequenced in a study of patients and donors after allogeneic stem cell transplantation. A single record per CDR3 protein comes from TCRdb applying MiXCR to the RT-PCR reads. The repertoire holds approximately 160,000 distinct CDR3 sequences, with over 25% as singletons. Sequencing used blood, either unsorted or a sorted T cell fraction (not recorded which). The source is a human donor who was either an allogeneic HSCT recipient or a stem cell or donor lymphocyte infusion donor (not recorded which). It is not recorded whose cells these are; they may come from a transplant donor.

As to this clonotype: No conserved phenylalanine or tryptophan ends this CDR3, so it is likely a read error. J is TRBJ1-1 and V is TRBV6-2 or TRBV6-3; weak D call: TRBD1 (5 bases). CDR1 and CDR2 from the germline V gene are MNHEY and SVGEGT. This CDR3 spans 15 amino acids. Deletions cut 6 bases from V and 0 bases from J, with 14 bases between. CDR3 region: CASRVWGELNTEAFL. DNA for the CDR3: TGTGCCAGCAGAGTTTGGGGGGAACTGAACACTGAAGCTTTCTTG.

This clonotype turned up a few times. CDR3 nucleotides: TGTGCCAGCAGTTTCACCCGGGACAGGGATGAAAAACTGTTTTTT. Translating gives CASSFTRDRDEKLFF. The chain links TRBV6-5 to TRBJ1-4; TRBD1 matches 9 bases. The CDR3 consists of 15 residues. The V segment lost 4 bases and the J segment 6 bases; nucleotides outside the gene matches: 6. Germline values: CDR1 MNHEY, CDR2 SVGAGI.

The V gene is TRBV27, the J gene TRBJ1-2; D gene unclear. Germline lookup yields CDR1 MNHEY and CDR2 SMNVEV (reference sequence). Trimming removed 3 bases at V and 0 bases at J, with 11 bases between. This CDR3 is 15 amino acids long. CDR3 loop: CASSFSGYPNYGYTF. CDR3 nucleotides: TGTGCCAGCAGTTTTTCGGGCTACCCTAACTATGGCTACACCTTC.

This clonotype was observed a handful of times. CDR3 DNA sequence: TGTGCCAGCAGCCAATCGGCCGCTGGCGGGAGGGAGGGGTTCTTC. This gives the protein CASSQSAAGGREGFF. J is TRBJ2-1 and V is TRBV3-1, with 9 bases that match TRBD2. The V gene end was trimmed by 2 bases and the J gene end by 15 bases; junction bases not matched to a gene: 14. CDR3 length: 15 amino acids. Germline-derived CDR1 and CDR2 are LGHDT and YNNKEL (reference sequence).

V and J are TRBV21-1 and TRBJ2-1; the table's D call, TRBD2, was not checked against the DNA. TRBV21-1 is an annotated pseudogene. CDR3 length: 20 amino acids. The CDR3: CASSRARLAGGLLSYNEQFF. CDR3 bases: TGTGCCAGCAGCAGGGCGAGACTAGCGGGAGGACTACTTTCCTACAATGAGCAGTTCTTC.

The J gene is TRBJ1-3, the V gene TRBV12-5, with D unclear. The V end lost 1 base, the J end lost 0 bases, and 1 base lay between the germline ends. CDR3 length: 13 amino acids. Germline V CDR1 and CDR2: LGHNT, FRNRAP. The CDR3 DNA reads as TGTGCTAGTGGTTTGGACTCTGGAAACACCATATATTTT. Protein: CASGLDSGNTIYF.